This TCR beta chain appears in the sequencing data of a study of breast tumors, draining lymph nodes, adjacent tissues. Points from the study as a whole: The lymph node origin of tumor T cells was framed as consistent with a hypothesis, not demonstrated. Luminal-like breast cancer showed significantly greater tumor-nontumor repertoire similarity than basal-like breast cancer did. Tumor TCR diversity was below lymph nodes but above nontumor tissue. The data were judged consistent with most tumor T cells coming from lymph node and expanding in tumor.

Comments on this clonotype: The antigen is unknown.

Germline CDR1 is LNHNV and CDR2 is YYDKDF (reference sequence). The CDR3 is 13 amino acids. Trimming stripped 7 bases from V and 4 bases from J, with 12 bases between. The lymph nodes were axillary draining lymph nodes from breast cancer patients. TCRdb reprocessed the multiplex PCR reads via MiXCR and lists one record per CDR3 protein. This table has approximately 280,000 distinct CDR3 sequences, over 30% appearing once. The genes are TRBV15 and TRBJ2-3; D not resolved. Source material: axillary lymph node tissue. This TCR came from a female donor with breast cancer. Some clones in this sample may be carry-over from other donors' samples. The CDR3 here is CATNKALPDTQYF. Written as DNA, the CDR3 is TGTGCCACCAACAAGGCACTGCCAGATACGCAGTATTTT.